The TCR beta chain under discussion was sequenced for a study of metastatic and nonmetastatic thyroid tumors. Study summary: Patients with malignant and benign thyroid disease provided blood and tumor or nodule tissue, whose repertoires were compared.

Ahead of thyroid surgery, no patient had received treatment of any kind. The CDR3 sequence is 14 residues long. CDR1 and CDR2 from the germline V gene are SGHRS and YFSETQ. The V end was cut by 0 bases, the J end by 1 base, with 5 bases between. Study conclusions and caveats: Malignant thyroid tumors reportedly exceeded benign nodules significantly in TCR beta diversity, with the difference appearing in blood and tumor.

This clone was observed many times. Its cognate antigen is unknown. Original data processing: To classify distant metastasis in papillary thyroid cancer, a model was built from CDR3 differences across clinicopathological groups. From the PCR reads, TCRdb re-called clones with MiXCR. For this entry, the V and J calls and clone size follow TCRdb and not the study's own pipeline. The sample has around 31,000 clones; 15% are singletons. The source material was blood. The chain is built from TRBV5-1 and TRBJ2-1; TRBD1 might be the D (5 bases). This receptor was identified in a male donor with papillary thyroid cancer or a benign thyroid nodule (not recorded which). Some clones in this sample may be carry-over from other donors' samples. Written as DNA, the CDR3 is TGCGCCAGCAGCTTGGGACAGTCCTACAATGAGCAGTTCTTC. It is translated as CASSLGQSYNEQFF.